This TCR beta chain was captured in a study of shared clonotypes between healthy human individuals. Study-wide results and limits: Tissues were not sampled, only blood, and their repertoires likely differ. As a rule, naive subsets had a larger estimated richness than memory subsets.

Naive CD8 cells were CD45RO-negative, positively selected for CCR7, excluding terminally differentiated effector memory CD45RA+ cells. Genomic DNA of every subset was divided equally among multiple immunoSEQ plates. Using immunoSEQ multiplex PCR, the repertoire was profiled, and TCRdb retains in-frame clones only, with some absent. The data hold about 1,900,000 clones, with over 85% observed a single time. Notes on this clone: Its specificity is not known.

The length of the CDR3 is 15 residues. From germline, CDR1 is PRHDT and CDR2 FYEKMQ (reference sequence). The V end was cut by 2 bases, the J end by 7 bases, with 15 bases between. This TCR was sampled from a man younger than 35 in good health. Sequenced: naive CD8+ T cells sorted from blood. V gene TRBV13 combines with J gene TRBJ2-1; possible D gene TRBD2, 7 bases. CDR3 residues: CASSLIYGGQNEQFF. As DNA, the CDR3 is TGTGCCAGCAGCTTAATTTACGGGGGGCAGAATGAGCAGTTCTTC.